What follows is one TCR beta chain and its context. Its antigen is currently unknown. Germline CDR1 is SNHLY and CDR2 is FYNNEI. The CDR3 has 15 residues. V lost 5 bases and J lost 6, with 19 bases in between. The data stem from a study of STAT5B mutations in CD4+ large granular lymphocyte leukemia. Whole-study results and caveats: Higher CD4+ than CD8+ T-LGLL clonality might reflect small sample size. Over 20% of private leukemic clonotypes occurred rarely in other patients' non-leukemic repertoires.

Profiling relied on immunoSEQ multiplex PCR, and the TCRdb table lists in-frame clones only, not all of them. The sample gives tens of thousands of clones, approximately 80% of which show up once; 0.33% is in the top ten. The TCR was taken from a human donor in good health. The gene calls are TRBV2 and TRBJ2-5; D might be TRBD2 (7 bases). Sequencing was carried out using CD4+ T cells from blood buffy coats. The chain's CDR3 is CASSIEGHGRQTQYF. The CDR3 DNA reads as TGTGCCAGCAGTATCGAGGGACACGGGAGGCAGACCCAGTACTTC.